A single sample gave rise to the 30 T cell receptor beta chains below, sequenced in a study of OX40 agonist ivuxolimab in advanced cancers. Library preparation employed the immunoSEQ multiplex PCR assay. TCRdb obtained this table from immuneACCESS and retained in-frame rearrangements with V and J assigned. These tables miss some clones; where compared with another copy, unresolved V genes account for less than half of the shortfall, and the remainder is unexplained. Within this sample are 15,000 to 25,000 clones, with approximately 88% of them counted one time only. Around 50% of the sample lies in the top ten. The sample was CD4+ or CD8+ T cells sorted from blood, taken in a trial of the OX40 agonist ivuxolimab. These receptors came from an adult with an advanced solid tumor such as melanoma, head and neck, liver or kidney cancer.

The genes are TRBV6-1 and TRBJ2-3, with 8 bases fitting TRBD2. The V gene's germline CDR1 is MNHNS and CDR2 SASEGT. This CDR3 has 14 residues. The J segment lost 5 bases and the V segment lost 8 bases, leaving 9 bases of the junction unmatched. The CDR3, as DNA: TGTGCCAGCTCTGCGGAGCGGGAGATAGATACGCAGTATTTT. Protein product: CASSAEREIDTQYF.

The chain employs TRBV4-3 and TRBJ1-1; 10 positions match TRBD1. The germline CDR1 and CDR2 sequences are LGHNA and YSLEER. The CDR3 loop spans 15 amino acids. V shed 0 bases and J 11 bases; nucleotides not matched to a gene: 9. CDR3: CASSQDRDRGIYAFF. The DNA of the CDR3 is TGCGCCAGCAGCCAAGACCGGGACAGGGGAATCTATGCTTTCTTT.

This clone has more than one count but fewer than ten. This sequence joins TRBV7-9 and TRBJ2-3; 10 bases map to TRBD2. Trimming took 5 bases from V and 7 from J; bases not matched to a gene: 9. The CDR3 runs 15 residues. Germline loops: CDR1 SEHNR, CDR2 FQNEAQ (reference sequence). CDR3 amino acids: CASSPGLAGANTQYF. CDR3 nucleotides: TGTGCCAGCAGCCCCGGGCTAGCGGGAGCAAATACGCAGTATTTT.

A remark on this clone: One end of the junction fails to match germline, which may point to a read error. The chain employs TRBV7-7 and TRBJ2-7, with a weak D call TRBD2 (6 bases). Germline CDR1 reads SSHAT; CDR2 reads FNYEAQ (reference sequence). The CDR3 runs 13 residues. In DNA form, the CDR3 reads TGTGCTAGCAGCTCGGGATCCCGGGGGGAGCAGTACTTC. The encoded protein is CASSSGSRGEQYF. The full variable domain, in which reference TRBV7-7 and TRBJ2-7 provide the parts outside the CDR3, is GAGVSQSPRYKVTKRGQDVTLRCDPISSHATLYWYQQALGQGPEFLTYFNYEAQPDKSGLPSDRFSAERPEGSISTLTIQRTEQRDSAMYRCASSSGSRGEQYFGPGTRLTVT.

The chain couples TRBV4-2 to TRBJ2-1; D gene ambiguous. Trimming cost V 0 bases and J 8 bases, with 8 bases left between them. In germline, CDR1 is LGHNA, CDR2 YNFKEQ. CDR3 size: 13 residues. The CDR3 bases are TGTGCCAGCAGCCAAGATGTTGCGCATGAGCAGTTCTTC. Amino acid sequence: CASSQDVAHEQFF.

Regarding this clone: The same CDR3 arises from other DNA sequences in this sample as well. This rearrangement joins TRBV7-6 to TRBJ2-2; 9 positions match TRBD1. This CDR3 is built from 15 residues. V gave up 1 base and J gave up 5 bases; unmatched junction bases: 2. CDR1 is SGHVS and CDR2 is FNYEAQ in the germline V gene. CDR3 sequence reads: CASSLGTGVTGELFF. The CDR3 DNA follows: TGTGCCAGCAGCTTAGGGACAGGGGTGACCGGGGAGCTGTTTTTT. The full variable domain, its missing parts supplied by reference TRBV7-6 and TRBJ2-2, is GAGVSQSPRYKVTKRGQDVALRCDPISGHVSLYWYRQALGQGPEFLTYFNYEAQQDKSGLPNDRFSAERPEGSISTLTIQRTEQRDSAMYRCASSLGTGVTGELFFGEGSRLTVL.

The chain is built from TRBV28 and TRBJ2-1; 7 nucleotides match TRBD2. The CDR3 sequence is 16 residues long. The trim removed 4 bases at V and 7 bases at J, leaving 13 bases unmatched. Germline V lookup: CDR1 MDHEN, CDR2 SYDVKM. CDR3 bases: TGTGCCAGCAGTTCCCCCCCCGCGGGAGTGGCGAATGAGCAGTTCTTC. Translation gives CASSSPPAGVANEQFF.

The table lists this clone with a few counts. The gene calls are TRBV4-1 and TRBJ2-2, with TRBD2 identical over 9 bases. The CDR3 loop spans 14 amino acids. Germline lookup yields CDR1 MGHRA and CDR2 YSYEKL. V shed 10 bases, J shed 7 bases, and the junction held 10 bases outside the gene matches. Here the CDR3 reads CATNSGRRGGELFF. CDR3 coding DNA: TGCGCCACTAATAGCGGGAGACGTGGCGGGGAGCTGTTTTTT.

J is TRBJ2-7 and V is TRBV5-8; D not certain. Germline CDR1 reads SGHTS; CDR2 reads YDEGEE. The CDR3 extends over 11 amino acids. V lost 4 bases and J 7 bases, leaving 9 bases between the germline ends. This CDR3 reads CASSPKLEQYF. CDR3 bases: TGTGCCAGCAGCCCAAAGCTGGAGCAGTACTTC.

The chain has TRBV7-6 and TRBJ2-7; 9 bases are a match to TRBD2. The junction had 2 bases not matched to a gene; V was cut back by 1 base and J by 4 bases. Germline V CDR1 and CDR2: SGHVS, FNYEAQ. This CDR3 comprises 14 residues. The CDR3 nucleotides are TGTGCCAGCAGCTTAGGACTAGCGGATTACGAGCAGTACTTC. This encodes CASSLGLADYEQYF.

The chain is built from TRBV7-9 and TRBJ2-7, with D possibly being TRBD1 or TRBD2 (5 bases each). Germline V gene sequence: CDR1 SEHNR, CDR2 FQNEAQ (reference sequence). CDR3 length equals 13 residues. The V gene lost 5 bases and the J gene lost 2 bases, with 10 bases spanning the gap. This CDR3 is CASSDSGPYEQYF. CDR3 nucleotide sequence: TGTGCCAGCAGCGACTCGGGGCCCTACGAGCAGTACTTC.

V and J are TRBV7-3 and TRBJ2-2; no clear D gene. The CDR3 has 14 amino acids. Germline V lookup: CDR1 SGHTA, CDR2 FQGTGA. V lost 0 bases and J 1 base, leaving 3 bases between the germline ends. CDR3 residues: CASSLTGNTGELFF. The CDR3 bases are TGTGCCAGCAGCTTAACCGGGAACACCGGGGAGCTGTTTTTT. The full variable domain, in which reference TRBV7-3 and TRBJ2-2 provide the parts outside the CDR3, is GAGVSQTPSNKVTEKGKYVELRCDPISGHTALYWYRQSLGQGPEFLIYFQGTGAADDSGLPNDRFFAVRPEGSVSTLKIQRTERGDSAVYLCASSLTGNTGELFFGEGSRLTVL.

The CDR3 reads CASRLGQAYEQYF. As DNA, the CDR3 is TGTGCCAGCAGGCTGGGACAGGCCTACGAGCAGTACTTC. The J gene is TRBJ2-7, the V gene TRBV5-6, with 8 bases that match TRBD1. CDR1 is SGHDT and CDR2 is YYEEEE in the germline V gene. This CDR3 has 13 amino acids. J was trimmed by 2 bases and V by 5 bases; bases with no gene match: 3. Using reference TRBV5-6 and TRBJ2-7 for the parts outside the CDR3, the full variable domain is DAGVTQSPTHLIKTRGQQVTLRCSPKSGHDTVSWYQQALGQGPQFIFQYYEEEERQRGNFPDRFSGHQFPNYSSELNVNALLLGDSALYLCASRLGQAYEQYFGPGTRLTVT.

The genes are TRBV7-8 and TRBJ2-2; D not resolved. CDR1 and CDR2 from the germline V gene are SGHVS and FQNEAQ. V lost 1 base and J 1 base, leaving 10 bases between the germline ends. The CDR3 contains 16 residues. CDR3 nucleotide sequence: TGTGCCAGCAGCTTAGAAAGAAATAAGAACACCGGGGAGCTGTTTTTT. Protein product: CASSLERNKNTGELFF.

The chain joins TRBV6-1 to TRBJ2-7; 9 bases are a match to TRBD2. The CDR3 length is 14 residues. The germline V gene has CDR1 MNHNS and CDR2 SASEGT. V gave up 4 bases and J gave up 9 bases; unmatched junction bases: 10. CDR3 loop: CASSGAAGGLGQYF. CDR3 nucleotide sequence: TGTGCCAGCAGTGGGGCAGCGGGGGGTCTTGGGCAGTACTTC.

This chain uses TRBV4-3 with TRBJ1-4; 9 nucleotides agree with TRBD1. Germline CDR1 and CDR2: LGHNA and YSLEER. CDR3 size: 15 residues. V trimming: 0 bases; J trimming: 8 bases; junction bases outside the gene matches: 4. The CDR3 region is CASSQDPGQGEKLFF. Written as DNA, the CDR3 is TGCGCCAGCAGCCAAGATCCGGGACAGGGAGAAAAACTGTTTTTT.

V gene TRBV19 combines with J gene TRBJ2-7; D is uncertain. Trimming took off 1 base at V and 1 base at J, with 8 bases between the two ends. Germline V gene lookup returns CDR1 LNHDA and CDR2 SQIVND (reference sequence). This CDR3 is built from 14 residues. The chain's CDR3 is CASSIVGESYEQYF. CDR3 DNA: TGTGCCAGTAGTATAGTTGGGGAATCCTACGAGCAGTACTTC.

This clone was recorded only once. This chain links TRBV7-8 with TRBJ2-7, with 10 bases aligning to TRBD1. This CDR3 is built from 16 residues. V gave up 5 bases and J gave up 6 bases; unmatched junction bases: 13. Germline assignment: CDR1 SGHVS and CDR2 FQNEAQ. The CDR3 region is CASSLNLGQGLTEQYF. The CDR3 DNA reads TGTGCCAGCAGCCTAAACTTGGGACAGGGGTTAACCGAGCAGTACTTC.

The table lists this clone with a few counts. CDR3 amino acids: CARPVGGGHQPQHF. DNA of the CDR3: TGTGCCAGGCCAGTTGGTGGTGGTCATCAGCCCCAGCATTTT. The chain combines TRBV18 with TRBJ1-5, with D uncertain. The V gene lost 9 bases and the J gene lost 5 bases, with 17 bases spanning the gap. This CDR3 region has 14 residues. CDR1 KGHSH and CDR2 LQKENI come from the germline V gene.

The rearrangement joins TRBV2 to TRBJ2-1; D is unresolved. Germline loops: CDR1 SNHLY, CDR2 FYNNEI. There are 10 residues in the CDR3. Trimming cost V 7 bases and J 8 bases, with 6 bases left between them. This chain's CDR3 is CASNEDEQFF. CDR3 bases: TGTGCCAGCAACGAGGATGAGCAGTTCTTC.

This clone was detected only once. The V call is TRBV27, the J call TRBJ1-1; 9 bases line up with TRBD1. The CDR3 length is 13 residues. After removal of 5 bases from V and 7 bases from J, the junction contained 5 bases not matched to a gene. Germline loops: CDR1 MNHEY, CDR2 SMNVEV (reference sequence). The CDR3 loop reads CASSLQGADEAFF. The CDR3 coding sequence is TGTGCCAGCAGTCTACAGGGGGCGGATGAAGCTTTCTTT.

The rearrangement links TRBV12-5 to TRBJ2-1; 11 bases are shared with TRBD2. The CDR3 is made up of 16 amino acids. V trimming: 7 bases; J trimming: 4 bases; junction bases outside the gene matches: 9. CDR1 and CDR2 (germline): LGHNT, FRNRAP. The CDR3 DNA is TGTGCTAGTGCCAATCCTACTAGCGGGAGTTACAATGAGCAGTTCTTC. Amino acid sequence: CASANPTSGSYNEQFF.

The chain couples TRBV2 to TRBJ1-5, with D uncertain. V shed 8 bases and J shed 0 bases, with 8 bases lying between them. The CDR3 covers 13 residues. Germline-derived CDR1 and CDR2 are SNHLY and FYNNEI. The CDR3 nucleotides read TGTGCCAGCCAGGCGATTAGCAATCAGCCCCAGCATTTT. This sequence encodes CASQAISNQPQHF.

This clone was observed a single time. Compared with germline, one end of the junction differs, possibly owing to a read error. The DNA of the CDR3 is TGTGCCAGCAGCCTAGGCGTCGGTACAGGAACTTACAATGAGCAGTTCTTC. Its protein product is CASSLGVGTGTYNEQFF. The rearrangement links TRBV13 to TRBJ2-1; tentative D call: TRBD1 (5 bases). Germline values: CDR1 PRHDT, CDR2 FYEKMQ (reference sequence). The CDR3 extends over 17 amino acids.

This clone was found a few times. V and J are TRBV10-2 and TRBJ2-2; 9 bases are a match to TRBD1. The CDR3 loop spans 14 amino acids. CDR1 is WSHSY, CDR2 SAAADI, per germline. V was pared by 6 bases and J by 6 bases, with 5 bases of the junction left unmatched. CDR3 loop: CASRRDRASGELFF. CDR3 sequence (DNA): TGCGCCAGCAGGCGGGACAGGGCCTCCGGGGAGCTGTTTTTT.

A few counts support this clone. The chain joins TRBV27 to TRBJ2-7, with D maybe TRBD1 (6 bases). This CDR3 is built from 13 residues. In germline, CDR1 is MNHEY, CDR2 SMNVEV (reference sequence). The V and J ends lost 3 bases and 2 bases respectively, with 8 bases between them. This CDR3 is CASSLTGTYEQYF. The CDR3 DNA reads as TGTGCCAGCAGTTTGACAGGAACCTACGAGCAGTACTTC.

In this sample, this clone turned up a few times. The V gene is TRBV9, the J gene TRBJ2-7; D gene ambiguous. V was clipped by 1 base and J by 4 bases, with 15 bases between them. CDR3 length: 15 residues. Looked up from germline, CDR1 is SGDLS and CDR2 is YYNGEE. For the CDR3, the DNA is TGTGCCAGCAGCGTAAGTCCGTCCTTTGGGTACGAGCAGTACTTC. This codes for CASSVSPSFGYEQYF.

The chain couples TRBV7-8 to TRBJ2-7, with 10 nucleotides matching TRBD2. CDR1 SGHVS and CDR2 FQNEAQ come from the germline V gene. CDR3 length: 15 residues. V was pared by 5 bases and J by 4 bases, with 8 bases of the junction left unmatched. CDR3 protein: CASSSGRAGGYEQYF. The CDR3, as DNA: TGTGCCAGCAGCAGCGGGAGGGCCGGGGGTTACGAGCAGTACTTC.

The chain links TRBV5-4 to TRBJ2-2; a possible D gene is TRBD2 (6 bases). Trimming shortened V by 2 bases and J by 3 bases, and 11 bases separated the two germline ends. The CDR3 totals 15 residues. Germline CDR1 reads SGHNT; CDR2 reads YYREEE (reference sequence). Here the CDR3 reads CASSFAGSDTGELFF. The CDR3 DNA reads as TGTGCCAGCAGCTTTGCCGGGAGCGACACCGGGGAGCTGTTTTTT.

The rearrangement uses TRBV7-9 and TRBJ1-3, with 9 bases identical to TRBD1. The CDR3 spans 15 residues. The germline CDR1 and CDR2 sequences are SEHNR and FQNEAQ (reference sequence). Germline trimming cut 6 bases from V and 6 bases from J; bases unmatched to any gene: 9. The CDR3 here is CASRPRTGEENTIYF. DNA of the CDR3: TGTGCCAGCAGGCCGCGGACAGGGGAAGAAAACACCATATATTTT.